This T cell receptor (beta chain) was captured in a study of cytomegalovirus exposure and HLA in healthy donors. A word on this clone: As yet, its antigen is unknown.

The data were produced by immunoSEQ multiplex PCR, yet TCRdb's version contains in-frame clones alone and is incomplete. The repertoire holds about 160,000 clones, with approximately 86% as singletons. V shed 1 base and J 9 bases; nucleotides not matched to a gene: 12. The CDR3 spans 17 residues. The V gene's germline CDR1 is MGHRA and CDR2 YSYEKL. Study-level results: Most TCR sequences were uncommon, yet certain public TCRs appeared in many donors. A few chains tied to CMV proved CMV antigen-specific in vitro. Listed as cytomegalovirus-associated were 150 to 200 TCR beta chains. Reports credit the classifier with highly specific, highly sensitive diagnosis of cytomegalovirus status.

The origin of this receptor is a young man in good health and CMV-seropositive. Sequenced sample: PBMCs. V usage is TRBV4-1 and J usage is TRBJ2-7; 13 nucleotides agree with TRBD2. The CDR3 reads CASSQGGRTSGGVGQYF. CDR3 nucleotide sequence: TGCGCCAGCAGCCAAGGGGGAAGGACTAGCGGGGGCGTCGGGCAGTACTTC.